Each of the 15 T cell receptor beta chains below was sequenced from the same sample in a study of identical twins. TCRdb ran MiXCR on the 5' RACE reads and lists one entry per CDR3 protein. The sample lists roughly 470,000 distinct CDR3 sequences; 13% to 15% were seen once. These same records also appear under a second study, on yellow fever vaccine responses in identical twins.

Sequencing used CD4+ T cells sorted from blood. The receptors derive from a woman between 18 and 29 years old in good health.

The chain employs TRBV28 and TRBJ2-7; D is undetermined. Germline CDR1 is MDHEN and CDR2 is SYDVKM. The CDR3 covers 13 residues. Trimming stripped 5 bases from V and 0 bases from J, with 8 bases between. CDR3 bases: TGTGCCAGCAGTCCCAAACGCTCCTACGAGCAGTACTTC. Amino acid sequence: CASSPKRSYEQYF.

This clonotype was detected many times. The V gene is TRBV4-3, the J gene TRBJ2-7; D is possibly TRBD2 (6 bases). Trimming left V 0 bases short and J 2 bases short, with 8 bases between. Per germline, CDR1 LGHNA and CDR2 YSLEER. The CDR3 is made up of 14 amino acids. In DNA form, the CDR3 reads TGCGCCAGCAGCCAAGAGGCGGGACCCTACGAGCAGTACTTC. Residues: CASSQEAGPYEQYF.

This clonotype was counted between two and nine times. V and J are TRBV29-1 and TRBJ2-3, with 8 bases matching TRBD2. V trimming: 5 bases; J trimming: 5 bases; junction bases outside the gene matches: 9. Germline V gene lookup returns CDR1 SQVTM and CDR2 ANQGSEA. The CDR3 is 14 residues long. This CDR3 reads CSVLPGGRGDTQYF. CDR3 sequence (DNA): TGCAGCGTTTTGCCGGGGGGGCGTGGAGATACGCAGTATTTT.

The genes are TRBV20-1 and TRBJ2-5, with TRBD2 identical over 9 bases. V gave up 6 bases and J gave up 2 bases; unmatched junction bases: 4. Germline CDR1 reads DFQATT; CDR2 reads SNEGSKA (reference sequence). This CDR3 is built from 13 residues. The CDR3 region is CSASTSGQETQYF. The CDR3 DNA reads as TGCAGTGCCTCGACTAGCGGACAAGAGACCCAGTACTTC.

The table lists this clonotype with a few counts. This rearrangement joins TRBV10-3 to TRBJ2-1; 9 nucleotides align to TRBD2. CDR1 and CDR2 (germline): ENHRY, SYGVKD. The CDR3 sequence is 15 residues long. V lost 2 bases and J lost 9; bases outside the gene matches: 8. CDR3 amino acids: CAISESRGGAGEQFF. The CDR3 DNA sequence: TGTGCCATCAGTGAGAGTCGCGGGGGGGCAGGTGAGCAGTTCTTC.

The rearrangement links TRBV5-1 to TRBJ2-3; 7 nucleotides line up with TRBD2. From germline, CDR1 is SGHRS and CDR2 YFSETQ. The CDR3 is 15 amino acids. J gave up 2 bases and V 4 bases, and 7 bases lay outside the gene matches. CDR3 region: CASSPGGIPTDTQYF. In nucleotides, the CDR3 is TGCGCCAGCAGCCCGGGGGGAATCCCCACAGATACGCAGTATTTT.

The chain recombines TRBV3-1 with TRBJ1-1; TRBD1 might be the D (5 bases). This CDR3 region has 14 residues. Trimming stripped 1 base from V and 4 bases from J, with 10 bases between. Germline V gives CDR1 LGHDT, CDR2 YNNKEL (reference sequence). CDR3 loop: CASSQVWGGTEAFF. DNA for the CDR3: TGTGCCAGCAGCCAAGTTTGGGGGGGCACTGAAGCTTTCTTT. The full variable domain, completed using reference TRBV3-1 and TRBJ1-1, is DTAVSQTPKYLVTQMGNDKSIKCEQNLGHDTMYWYKQDSKKFLKIMFSYNNKELIINETVPNRFSPKSPDKAHLNLHINSLELGDSAVYFCASSQVWGGTEAFFGQGTRLTVV.

This clonotype was seen a few times. CDR3 sequence reads: CASSFGTYTIGETQYF. CDR3 DNA: TGCGCCAGCAGCTTCGGGACCTATACGATCGGGGAGACCCAGTACTTC. This sequence joins TRBV5-1 and TRBJ2-5, with D perhaps assigned TRBD1 or TRBD2 (5 bases each). Trimming pared 2 bases from V and 5 bases from J, leaving 19 bases between. Germline V CDR1 and CDR2: SGHRS, YFSETQ. There are 16 residues in the CDR3.

This clonotype came up many times. The chain joins TRBV12-3 or TRBV12-4 to TRBJ2-3; maybe TRBD2 (6 bases). The CDR3 has 14 residues. The ends were cut back, 3 bases at V and 2 bases at J, with 9 bases in the middle. This CDR3 is CASSFGRDTDTQYF. CDR3 DNA sequence: TGTGCCAGCAGTTTTGGGCGGGACACAGATACGCAGTATTTT.

This clonotype was detected once. A much bigger clone sits one base away, suggesting this may be a read error. The conserved phenylalanine or tryptophan is not found at the CDR3 terminus, so this likely reflects a read error. DNA of the CDR3: TGCGCCAGCAGCTTGTCGGGGGCGCTAAACATTCAGTACTCC. Its protein product is CASSLSGALNIQYS. The J gene is TRBJ2-4, the V gene TRBV5-1; TRBD1 or TRBD2 may be the D gene (6 bases each). Germline-derived CDR1 and CDR2 are SGHRS and YFSETQ. The germline V and J ends were trimmed by 1 base and 6 bases, with 11 bases remaining between them. CDR3 length: 14 amino acids.

This clonotype was observed a few times. V and J are TRBV20-1 and TRBJ2-3; TRBD2 might be the D (6 bases). Germline V gives CDR1 DFQATT, CDR2 SNEGSKA (reference sequence). CDR3 length: 16 residues. Between the trimmed V and J ends, which lost 3 bases and 0 bases, there was a span of 16 bases. CDR3 in amino acids: CSASPERRGSTDTQYF. DNA of the CDR3: TGCAGTGCTAGCCCCGAGCGGAGGGGAAGCACAGATACGCAGTATTTT.

The CDR3 region has the DNA TGTGCCAGCAGCCCCTGGGCTAGCGGAGACTACGAGCAGTACTTC. Its protein product is CASSPWASGDYEQYF. V usage is TRBV3-1 and J usage is TRBJ2-7, with 7 bases aligning to TRBD2. Germline lookup yields CDR1 LGHDT and CDR2 YNNKEL (reference sequence). The trim removed 4 bases at V and 3 bases at J, leaving 9 bases unmatched. The CDR3 is 15 amino acids.

The chain combines TRBV10-3 with TRBJ2-1; 8 bases align to TRBD1. J was trimmed by 7 bases and V by 0 bases; bases with no gene match: 8. The CDR3 contains 16 residues. Per germline, CDR1 ENHRY and CDR2 SYGVKD. The CDR3: CAISESGQGDGNEQFF. The CDR3 DNA follows: TGTGCCATCAGTGAGTCAGGACAGGGAGATGGGAATGAGCAGTTCTTC.

The chain combines TRBV7-6 with TRBJ1-6; no firm D call. The V and J ends lost 3 bases and 6 bases respectively, with 9 bases between them. CDR1 and CDR2 from the germline V gene are SGHVS and FNYEAQ. The CDR3 consists of 14 residues. The CDR3: CASSFSQRNSPLHF. DNA for the CDR3: TGTGCCAGCAGCTTCTCACAGCGTAATTCACCCCTCCACTTT.

This clonotype was observed a few times. V gene TRBV15 combines with J gene TRBJ2-5, with TRBD2 matching 10 bases. V lost 0 bases and J lost 1; bases outside the gene matches: 8. The CDR3 totals 18 residues. The germline V gene encodes CDR1 LNHNV and CDR2 YYDKDF (reference sequence). The CDR3 bases are TGTGCCACCAGCAGAGATCTTAGCGGGAGGTCCATCCAAGAGACCCAGTACTTC. Its protein product is CATSRDLSGRSIQETQYF.